Given below is one TCR beta chain in context. Its antigen remains unknown. There were only healthy Caucasians among the donors. This entry belongs to a study of identical twins. Study results and caveats: Models underestimated TCR alpha sharing (out-of-frame) in monozygotic twins.

One entry per CDR3 protein results from TCRdb running MiXCR on the 5' RACE reads. The sample contains fewer than 550,000 distinct CDR3 sequences, approximately 15% of which appear only once. This CDR3 region has 13 residues. V was clipped by 5 bases and J by 1 base, with 9 bases between them. The germline gives CDR1 SEHNR, CDR2 FQNEAQ (reference sequence). These data were also filed under a second study, of yellow fever vaccine responses in identical twins.

This clonotype originated in a woman aged 18 to 35 in good health. The sequenced material came from CD4+ T cells sorted from blood. The chain is built from TRBV7-9 and TRBJ2-7; the D gene is possibly TRBD1 (5 bases). The CDR3 region has the DNA TGTGCCAGCAGCCGCAGGGAATCCTACGAGCAGTACTTC. Translation gives CASSRRESYEQYF. The entire variable domain, with the rest obtained from reference TRBV7-9 and TRBJ2-7, is as follows: DTGVSQNPRHKITKRGQNVTFRCDPISEHNRLYWYRQTLGQGPEFLTYFQNEAQLEKSRLLSDRFSAERPKGSFSTLEIQRTEQGDSAMYLCASSRRESYEQYFGPGTRLTVT.